The 7 T cell receptor beta chains presented below share a single source sample, sequenced in a study of T cell responses to AZD1222 COVID-19 vaccine. Repertoires were generated with immunoSEQ multiplex PCR, while TCRdb's copy carries only in-frame clones and drops some. This sample has around 190,000 clones, with 80% to 90% found just once. The specimen was peripheral blood, collected on day 0 of AZD1222 vaccination. These receptors were collected from an adult in good health.

V and J are TRBV10-1 and TRBJ2-7; D tentatively reads TRBD1 or TRBD2 (5 bases each). The CDR3 runs to 14 residues. Germline CDR1 is WNHNN and CDR2 is SYGVQD (reference sequence). V lost 0 bases and J 2 bases, leaving 8 bases between the germline ends. In DNA, the CDR3 is TGCGCCAGCAGTGAGTCGAGGGGCCCCTACGAGCAGTACTTC. As protein: CASSESRGPYEQYF.

The V and J genes are TRBV6-5 and TRBJ1-4; a possible D gene is TRBD1 (5 bases). CDR3 size: 12 residues. Germline V lookup: CDR1 MNHEY, CDR2 SVGAGI. V gave up 5 bases and J gave up 5 bases, with 6 bases separating them. The chain's CDR3 is CASSRQNEKLFF. DNA for the CDR3: TGTGCCAGCAGTCGACAGAATGAAAAACTGTTTTTT.

This chain links TRBV7-2 with TRBJ1-3, with unresolved D. The germline V gene encodes CDR1 SGHTA and CDR2 FQGNSA. The CDR3 covers 15 residues. Trimming shortened V by 1 base and J by 0 bases, and 7 bases separated the two germline ends. CDR3: CASSLVGSSGNTIYF. CDR3 coding DNA: TGTGCCAGCAGCTTAGTTGGGAGCTCTGGAAACACCATATATTTT.

The gene calls are TRBV7-3 and TRBJ2-2; D uncertain. Germline V gene sequence: CDR1 SGHTA, CDR2 FQGTGA. Trimming shortened V by 5 bases and J by 6 bases, and 10 bases separated the two germline ends. The CDR3 extends over 13 amino acids. The CDR3 region is CASSPRGPGELFF. CDR3 coding DNA: TGTGCCAGCAGCCCGCGAGGCCCCGGGGAGCTGTTTTTT.

The chain employs TRBV6-5 and TRBJ1-1, with 10 nucleotides matching TRBD1. CDR1 and CDR2 (germline): MNHEY, SVGAGI. The junction had 5 bases not matched to a gene; V was cut back by 0 bases and J by 4 bases. The CDR3 consists of 16 residues. CDR3 loop: CASSYSRGQGITEAFF. In nucleotides, the CDR3 is TGTGCCAGCAGTTACTCGAGGGGACAGGGGATCACTGAAGCTTTCTTT.

The chain recombines TRBV5-4 with TRBJ1-4; 7 bases match TRBD1. The CDR3 extends over 17 amino acids. The V gene end was trimmed by 0 bases and the J gene end by 0 bases; junction bases not matched to a gene: 5. Looked up from germline, CDR1 is SGHNT and CDR2 is YYREEE (reference sequence). The CDR3 here is CASSLVAGGSTNEKLFF. The CDR3 DNA is TGTGCCAGCAGCTTGGTCGCAGGGGGATCAACTAATGAAAAACTGTTTTTT.

The gene calls are TRBV4-3 and TRBJ1-2, with D hard to call. CDR1 and CDR2 (germline): LGHNA, YSLEER. This CDR3 region has 15 residues. Trimming stripped 0 bases from V and 6 bases from J, with 14 bases between. The chain's CDR3 is CASSQDTEGWHGYTF. The CDR3 DNA sequence: TGCGCCAGCAGCCAAGATACGGAGGGTTGGCATGGCTACACCTTC.